This T cell receptor (beta chain) was recovered during a study of CD8+ T cells in alopecia areata. Study background: Twice a day, 5 to 10 mg of oral tofacitinib was administered to treated patients. Tofacitinib administration persisted for 6 to 18 months, succeeded by 6 months off drug. Findings and limits, study-wide: Scalp and blood samples kept many expanded lesional clones throughout tofacitinib. Scalp clonality, together with expanded CD8+ clones among the top 100, fell significantly with tofacitinib.

Germline CDR1 reads SNHLY; CDR2 reads FYNNEI. The length of the CDR3 is 10 residues. Trimming removed 2 bases at V and 10 bases at J, with 3 bases between. Remarks on this clone: Its antigen is as yet unknown.

Treatment: oral pan-JAK inhibitor, 5-10 mg twice daily. TCR sequencing used cDNA made by reverse transcription of extracted RNA. Generated by immunoSEQ multiplex PCR, the TCRdb table keeps only in-frame clones and is missing some. Altogether about 200,000 clones are present, roughly 60% being singletons, with the ten largest covering more than 5.5%. The sequence came from a human donor with alopecia areata. The chain combines TRBV2 with TRBJ2-1; D call uncertain. The sample here was CD4+ T cells sorted from blood, taken at week 24, from a patient treated with tofacitinib. CDR3 sequence: CASSELEQFF. The CDR3 DNA follows: TGTGCCAGCAGTGAATTGGAGCAGTTCTTC. Supplemented by reference TRBV2 and TRBJ2-1, the full variable domain reads EPEVTQTPSHQVTQMGQEVILRCVPISNHLYFYWYRQILGQKVEFLVSFYNNEISEKSEIFDDQFSVERPDGSNFTLKIRSTKLEDSAMYFCASSELEQFFGPGTRLTVL.